The clone carrying this T cell receptor beta chain was seen just once. Antigen: not known. Produced via immunoSEQ multiplex PCR; TCRdb's table is partial and in-frame only. The sample consists of fewer than 1 million clones, 90% to 97% of them appearing once. The data are from a study of shared clonotypes between healthy human individuals. Study-level results: Clonotype sharing across a few donors was observed for 5% to 6.5% of naive CD4 clonotypes.

CD8 cells regarded as naive lacked CD45RO, were positively chosen for CCR7, and omitted terminally differentiated effector memory CD45RA+ cells. Trimming left V 6 bases short and J 5 bases short, with 20 bases between. The CDR3 loop spans 15 amino acids. Germline-derived CDR1 and CDR2 are LGHNT and FRNRAP. The TCR was taken from a man younger than 45 in good health. Sequencing was done on a sample of naive CD8+ T cells sorted from blood. The chain recombines TRBV12-5 with TRBJ2-7; a weak D match, TRBD1 (5 bases). The CDR3 reads CASGRVTGPRDEQYF. DNA of the CDR3: TGTGCTAGTGGACGGGTCACAGGACCAAGGGACGAGCAGTACTTC.